The 20 T cell receptor beta chains listed next were all sequenced from one sample in a study of blood T cells in healthy people across ages. Next came a second PCR, run for roughly 7 to 12 cycles, which used a sample-barcoded 5' primer along with a J-beta primer mix. A single record per CDR3 protein comes from TCRdb applying MiXCR to the 5' RACE reads. This sample has some 1.5 million distinct CDR3 sequences; about 30% occur once, and the top ten carry 7.7%. Material for sequencing was blood. The receptors shown here come from a woman under 40 in good health.

Regarding this clonotype: Germline and junction disagree at one end, which may indicate a read error. The chain combines TRBV12-3 or TRBV12-4 with TRBJ2-3, with D perhaps TRBD2 (5 bases). CDR3 size: 16 residues. CDR3 residues: CASSLAASHTTDTQYF. CDR3 sequence (DNA): TGTGCCAGCAGTCTAGCCGCTTCACACACCACAGATACGCAGTATTTT.

This clonotype was seen a few times. The chain employs TRBV6-6 and TRBJ1-2; D may be TRBD1 (6 bases). CDR1 is MNHNY and CDR2 is SVGAGI in the germline V gene (reference sequence). V lost 6 bases and J 2 bases, leaving 16 bases between the germline ends. The CDR3 has 15 amino acids. The CDR3 region has the DNA TGTGCCAGCAGGACCACAGGGTCGGGGAACTATGGCTACACCTTC. It translates to CASRTTGSGNYGYTF.

This chain links TRBV7-9 with TRBJ1-1; 7 positions match TRBD1. Per the germline V gene, CDR1 is SEHNR and CDR2 is FQNEAQ (reference sequence). V shed 3 bases, J shed 3 bases, and the junction held 10 bases outside the gene matches. This CDR3 has 16 residues. The CDR3: CASSFARGLEDTEAFF. In DNA form, the CDR3 reads TGTGCCAGCAGCTTTGCAAGGGGGCTTGAAGACACTGAAGCTTTCTTT.

In this sample, this clonotype turned up a few times. This chain joins TRBV20-1 and TRBJ2-4, with D uncertain. Deletions cut 0 bases from V and 1 base from J, with 13 bases between. The CDR3 has 16 amino acids. CDR1 DFQATT and CDR2 SNEGSKA come from the germline V gene (reference sequence). Here the CDR3 DNA reads TGCAGTGCTAGAGATCGATGGGTGCGGGCCAAAAACATTCAGTACTTC. Translation gives CSARDRWVRAKNIQYF.

This clonotype was observed a handful of times. V gene TRBV12-3 or TRBV12-4 combines with J gene TRBJ1-4; possible D gene TRBD1, 6 bases. The length of the CDR3 is 13 residues. V was pared by 8 bases and J by 6 bases, with 13 bases between. CDR3 loop: CASCLGGDEKLFF. CDR3 DNA sequence: TGTGCCAGCTGCTTAGGGGGAGATGAAAAACTGTTTTTT.

Comment on this clonotype: Possible read error: a much larger clone is one base away. This sequence joins TRBV7-9 and TRBJ2-5; D not certain. CDR1 and CDR2 (germline): SEHNR, FQNEAQ (reference sequence). The CDR3 runs 15 residues. Here the CDR3 reads CARSLAMGSQETQYF. Written as DNA, the CDR3 is TGTGCCCGCAGCTTAGCCATGGGATCACAAGAGACCCAGTACTTC.

This chain links TRBV6-1 with TRBJ2-1; 12 bases are a match to TRBD2. This CDR3 is built from 17 residues. Losses at the gene ends were 5 bases for V and 10 bases for J; bases not matched to a gene: 15. The germline CDR1 and CDR2 sequences are MNHNS and SASEGT. The CDR3 region has the DNA TGTGCCAGCAGTAAGCCGGGGACTAGCGGGTTCGTTGCCGAGCAGTTCTTC. This codes for CASSKPGTSGFVAEQFF.

This clonotype has just a few counts. The CDR3 is CASTKQGIGSYNEQFF. The CDR3 DNA sequence: TGTGCCAGCACCAAACAGGGCATAGGATCCTACAATGAGCAGTTCTTC. This sequence joins TRBV27 and TRBJ2-1, with D possibly matching TRBD1 (6 bases). Looked up from germline, CDR1 is MNHEY and CDR2 is SMNVEV (reference sequence). The CDR3 extends over 16 amino acids. Trimming left V 7 bases short and J 1 base short, with 17 bases between.

The chain carries TRBV12-3 or TRBV12-4 and TRBJ1-2; 11 positions match TRBD1. Trimming removed 2 bases from V and 4 bases from J; junction bases left unmatched: 12. The CDR3 has 18 amino acids. In nucleotides, the CDR3 is TGTGCCAGCAGTTTAAGAGGAAGTATAGGGACAGGGGGCTATGGCTACACCTTC. Protein sequence: CASSLRGSIGTGGYGYTF.

The rearrangement uses TRBV20-1 and TRBJ2-7; possibly TRBD1 for D (6 bases). Germline V gene sequence: CDR1 DFQATT, CDR2 SNEGSKA (reference sequence). The CDR3 is 12 amino acids. The ends were cut back, 4 bases at V and 4 bases at J, with 11 bases in the middle. CDR3 residues: CSATPDSYEQYF. DNA for the CDR3: TGCAGTGCTACCCCGGACAGTTACGAGCAGTACTTC.

The table lists this clonotype with a few counts. The rearrangement links TRBV5-1 to TRBJ2-1; 10 nucleotides align to TRBD2. The CDR3 has 14 residues. CDR1 is SGHRS and CDR2 is YFSETQ in the germline V gene. The ends lost 2 bases at V and 9 bases at J; junction bases unmatched: 5. The CDR3 DNA reads TGCGCCAGCAGCTTTAGCGGGAGGACGGGTGAGCAGTTCTTC. It codes for CASSFSGRTGEQFF. Variable domain in full (rest from reference TRBV5-1 and TRBJ2-1): KAGVTQTPRYLIKTRGQQVTLSCSPISGHRSVSWYQQTPGQGLQFLFEYFSETQRNKGNFPGRFSGRQFSNSRSEMNVSTLELGDSALYLCASSFSGRTGEQFFGPGTRLTVL.

The CDR3 protein is CSASIRNTEAFF. The CDR3 bases are TGCAGTGCTAGTATCAGGAACACTGAAGCTTTCTTT. The chain joins TRBV20-1 to TRBJ1-1; D unresolved. V lost 3 bases and J lost 1, with 6 bases in between. Germline CDR1 and CDR2: DFQATT and SNEGSKA (reference sequence). This CDR3 is built from 12 residues.

The gene calls are TRBV20-1 and TRBJ2-1; D may be TRBD2 (5 bases). V dropped 6 bases and J dropped 4 bases, with 13 bases sitting between them. The CDR3 covers 13 residues. Germline lookup yields CDR1 DFQATT and CDR2 SNEGSKA (reference sequence). The CDR3 DNA reads TGCAGTGCCCCGCTAGCCCGATACAATGAGCAGTTCTTC. It codes for CSAPLARYNEQFF.

This chain links TRBV5-1 with TRBJ2-1; 14 positions match TRBD2. The germline V gene has CDR1 SGHRS and CDR2 YFSETQ. The CDR3 has 16 amino acids. After removal of 4 bases from V and 5 bases from J, the junction contained 5 bases not matched to a gene. DNA for the CDR3: TGCGCCAGCAGCCGGACTAGCGGGGGGTCTCACAATGAGCAGTTCTTC. Amino acids: CASSRTSGGSHNEQFF.

The chain joins TRBV6-6 to TRBJ2-7; 8 bases line up with TRBD1. The CDR3 is 13 residues long. Per germline, CDR1 MNHNY and CDR2 SVGAGI (reference sequence). V gave up 8 bases and J gave up 3 bases; unmatched junction bases: 6. This CDR3 is CASRQGSCYEQYF. CDR3 DNA sequence: TGTGCCAGCCGACAGGGGAGTTGCTACGAGCAGTACTTC.

Comments on this clonotype: A much larger clone lies one base from this, so it may be a read error. The chain joins TRBV5-1 to TRBJ2-4; 7 bases match TRBD2. The CDR3 sequence is 16 residues long. The germline V gene has CDR1 SGHRS and CDR2 YFSETQ. Trimming cost V 4 bases and J 13 bases; bases outside gene matches: 20. Here the CDR3 reads CASSRSPGGLQDTQYF. The CDR3 region has the DNA TGCGCCAGCAGCCGGTCGCCGGGAGGACTTCAAGACACCCAGTACTTC. The full variable domain, completed using reference TRBV5-1 and TRBJ2-4, is KAGVTQTPRYLIKTRGQQVTLSCSPISGHRSVSWYQQTPGQGLQFLFEYFSETQRNKGNFPGRFSGRQFSNSRSEMNVSTLELGDSALYLCASSRSPGGLQDTQYFGAGTRLSVL.

This clonotype was counted only a few times. CDR3 loop: CASSFSGTGVDYGYTF. As DNA, the CDR3 is TGTGCCAGCAGCTTTTCCGGGACAGGGGTAGACTATGGCTACACCTTC. The chain joins TRBV7-2 to TRBJ1-2; 10 bases agree with TRBD1. J was trimmed by 3 bases and V by 3 bases; bases with no gene match: 7. Per germline, CDR1 SGHTA and CDR2 FQGNSA. CDR3 length: 16 residues.

The table lists this clonotype with many counts. The V and J genes are TRBV6-6 and TRBJ2-5, with TRBD1 matching 8 bases. Germline loops: CDR1 MNHNY, CDR2 SVGAGI (reference sequence). With V trimmed by 6 bases and J by 5 bases, 5 bases remained unmatched. The CDR3 length is 13 residues. CDR3 bases: TGTGCCAGCAGCCCTCCAGGGGGCGAGACCCAGTACTTC. The encoded protein is CASSPPGGETQYF.

The rearrangement joins TRBV4-1 to TRBJ2-1; the match to TRBD2 covers 8 bases. The CDR3 has 15 amino acids. CDR1 is MGHRA, CDR2 YSYEKL, per germline. With V trimmed by 5 bases and J by 8 bases, 11 bases remained unmatched. The CDR3 sequence: CASSARRGGIDEQFF. The CDR3 nucleotides read TGCGCCAGCAGCGCACGTCGGGGGGGGATAGATGAGCAGTTCTTC.

In this sample, this clonotype turned up many times. The chain combines TRBV7-9 with TRBJ2-3; D is undetermined. The CDR3 is 13 amino acids. The V gene's germline CDR1 is SEHNR and CDR2 FQNEAQ (reference sequence). Trimming shortened V by 1 base and J by 4 bases, and 6 bases separated the two germline ends. The chain's CDR3 is CASSLDVSDTQYF. CDR3 DNA: TGTGCCAGCAGCTTAGATGTTTCAGATACGCAGTATTTT.